The following is a TCR beta chain sequence with its context. Its antigen remains unidentified. The CDR3 sequence is 14 residues long. From germline, CDR1 is MDHEN and CDR2 SYDVKM. V was shortened by 10 bases and J by 5 bases, with 21 bases between the two germline ends. The record originates from a study of response to subunit inactivated influenza vaccine. Study outcomes and limitations: It was the authors' suggestion that each seasonal influenza vaccination recruits few new T cells.

TCRdb processed the RT-PCR reads anew with MiXCR; each CDR3 protein has one entry. The sample shows under 800,000 distinct CDR3 sequences, about 14% of them seen only once. The rearrangement links TRBV28 to TRBJ2-7; D tentatively fits TRBD1 or TRBD2 (5 bases each). The sequencing used PBMCs from blood, collected around two weeks before vaccination. The clonotype originates from a man in his forties or fifties who received an inactivated influenza vaccine. CDR3 amino acids: CATEEQVKRDEQYF. CDR3 DNA: TGTGCCACCGAGGAACAGGTGAAGAGGGACGAGCAGTACTTC.